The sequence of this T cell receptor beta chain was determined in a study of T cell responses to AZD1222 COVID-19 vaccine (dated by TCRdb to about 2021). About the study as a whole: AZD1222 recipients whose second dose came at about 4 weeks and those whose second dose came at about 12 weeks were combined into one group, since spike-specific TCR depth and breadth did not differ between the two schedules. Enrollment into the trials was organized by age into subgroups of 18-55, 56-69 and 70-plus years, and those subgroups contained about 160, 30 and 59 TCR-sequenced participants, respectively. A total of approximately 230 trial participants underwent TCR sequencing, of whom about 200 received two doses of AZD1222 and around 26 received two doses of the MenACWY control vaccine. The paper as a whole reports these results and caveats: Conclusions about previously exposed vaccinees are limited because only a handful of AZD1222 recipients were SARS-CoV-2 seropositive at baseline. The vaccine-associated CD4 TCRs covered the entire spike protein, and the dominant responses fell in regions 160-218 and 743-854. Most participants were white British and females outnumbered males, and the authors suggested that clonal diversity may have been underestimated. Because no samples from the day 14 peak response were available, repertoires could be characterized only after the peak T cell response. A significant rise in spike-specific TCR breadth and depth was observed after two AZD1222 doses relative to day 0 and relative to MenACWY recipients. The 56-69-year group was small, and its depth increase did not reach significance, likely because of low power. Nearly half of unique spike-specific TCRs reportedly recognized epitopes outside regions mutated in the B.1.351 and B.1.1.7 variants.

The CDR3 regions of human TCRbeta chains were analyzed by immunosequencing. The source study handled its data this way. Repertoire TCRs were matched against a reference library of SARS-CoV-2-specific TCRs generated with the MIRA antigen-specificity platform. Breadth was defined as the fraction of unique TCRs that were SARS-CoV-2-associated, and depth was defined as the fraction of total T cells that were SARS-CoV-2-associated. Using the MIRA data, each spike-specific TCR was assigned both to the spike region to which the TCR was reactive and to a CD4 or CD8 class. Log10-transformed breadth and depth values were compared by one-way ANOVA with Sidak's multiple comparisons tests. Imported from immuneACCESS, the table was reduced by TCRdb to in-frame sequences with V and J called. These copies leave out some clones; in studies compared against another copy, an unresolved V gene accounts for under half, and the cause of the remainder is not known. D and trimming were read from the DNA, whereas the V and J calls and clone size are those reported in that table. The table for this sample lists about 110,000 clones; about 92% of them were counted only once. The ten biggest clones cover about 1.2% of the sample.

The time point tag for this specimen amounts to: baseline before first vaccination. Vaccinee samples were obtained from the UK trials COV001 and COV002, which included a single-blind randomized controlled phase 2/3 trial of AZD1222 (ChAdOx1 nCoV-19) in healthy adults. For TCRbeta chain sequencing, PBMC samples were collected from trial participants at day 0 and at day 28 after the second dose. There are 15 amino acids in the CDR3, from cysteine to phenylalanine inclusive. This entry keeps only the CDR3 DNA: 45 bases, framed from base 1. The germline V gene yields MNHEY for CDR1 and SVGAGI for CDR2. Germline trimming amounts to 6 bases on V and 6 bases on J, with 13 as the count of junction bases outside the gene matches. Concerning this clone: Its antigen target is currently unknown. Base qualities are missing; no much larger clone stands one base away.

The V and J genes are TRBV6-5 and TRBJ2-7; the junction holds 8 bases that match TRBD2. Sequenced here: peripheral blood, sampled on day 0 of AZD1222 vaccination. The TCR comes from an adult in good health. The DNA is TGTGCCAGCAGCACGACTTCCGGGACTAGAGGCGAGCAGTACTTC. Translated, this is CASSTTSGTRGEQYF.